The text below deals with one TCR beta chain. Its antigen is unknown. CDR3 length: 14 residues. V was pared by 2 bases and J by 3 bases, with 2 bases of the junction left unmatched. CDR1 is KGHSH and CDR2 is LQKENI in the germline V gene. Amplification used 60 Vbeta primers and 13 Jbeta primers. Sequencing used immunoSEQ multiplex PCR; TCRdb keeps in-frame clones, though not all of them. Among over 150,000 clones listed, around 79% were seen once. The data derive from a study of cytomegalovirus exposure and HLA in healthy donors. Study-wide results and caveats: A later analysis reportedly found fewer N-insertions in an Asian-associated ancestry cluster than the roughly 730-donor mean. In vitro assays verified that a few CMV-associated chains recognized CMV antigens specifically.

The receptor was derived from a male donor in good health and CMV-seropositive. The specimen was PBMCs. The chain couples TRBV18 to TRBJ1-2; 8 bases align to TRBD1. In DNA, the CDR3 is TGTGCCAGCTCACCATCAGGGGGCGACTATGGCTACACCTTC. Encoded protein: CASSPSGGDYGYTF.